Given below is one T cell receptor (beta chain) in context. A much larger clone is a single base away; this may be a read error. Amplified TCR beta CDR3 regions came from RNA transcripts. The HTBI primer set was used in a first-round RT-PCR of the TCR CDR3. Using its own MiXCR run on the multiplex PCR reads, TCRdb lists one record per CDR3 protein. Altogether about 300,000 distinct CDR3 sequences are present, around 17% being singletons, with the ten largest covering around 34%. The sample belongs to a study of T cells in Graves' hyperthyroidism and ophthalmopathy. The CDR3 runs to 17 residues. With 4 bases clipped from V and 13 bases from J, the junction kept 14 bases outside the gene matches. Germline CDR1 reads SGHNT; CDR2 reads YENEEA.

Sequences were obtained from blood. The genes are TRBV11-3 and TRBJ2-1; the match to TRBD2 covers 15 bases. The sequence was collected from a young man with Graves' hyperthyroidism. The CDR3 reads CASSSGPGLAGGSDQFF. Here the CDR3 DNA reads TGTGCCAGCAGCTCGGGGCCGGGACTAGCGGGAGGATCGGATCAGTTCTTC.